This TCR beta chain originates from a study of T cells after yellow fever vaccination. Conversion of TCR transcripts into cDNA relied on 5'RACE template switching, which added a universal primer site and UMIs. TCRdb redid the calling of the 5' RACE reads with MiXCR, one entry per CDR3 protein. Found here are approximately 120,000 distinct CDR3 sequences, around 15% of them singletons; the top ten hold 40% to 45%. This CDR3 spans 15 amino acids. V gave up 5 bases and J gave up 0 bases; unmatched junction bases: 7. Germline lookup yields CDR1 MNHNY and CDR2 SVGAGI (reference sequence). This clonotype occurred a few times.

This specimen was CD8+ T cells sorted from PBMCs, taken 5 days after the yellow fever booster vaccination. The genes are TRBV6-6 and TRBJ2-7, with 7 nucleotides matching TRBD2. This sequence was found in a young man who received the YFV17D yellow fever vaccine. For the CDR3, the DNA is TGTGCCAGCAGTCTCCGGACTAGACCCTCCTACGAGCAGTACGTC. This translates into CASSLRTRPSYEQYV.